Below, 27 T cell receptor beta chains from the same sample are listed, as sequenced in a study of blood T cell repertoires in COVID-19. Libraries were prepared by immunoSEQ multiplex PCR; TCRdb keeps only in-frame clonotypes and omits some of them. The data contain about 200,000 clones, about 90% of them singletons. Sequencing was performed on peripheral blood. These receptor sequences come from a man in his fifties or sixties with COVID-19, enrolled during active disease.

The CDR3 is CASSLEWLAGVSDTQYF. CDR3 coding DNA: TGCGCCAGCAGCTTGGAGTGGCTAGCGGGAGTGTCAGATACGCAGTATTTT. The genes are TRBV5-1 and TRBJ2-3; 10 bases fit TRBD2. Germline V CDR1 and CDR2: SGHRS, YFSETQ. V lost 0 bases to trimming and J lost 4 bases; unmatched junction nucleotides: 8. The CDR3 length is 17 residues.

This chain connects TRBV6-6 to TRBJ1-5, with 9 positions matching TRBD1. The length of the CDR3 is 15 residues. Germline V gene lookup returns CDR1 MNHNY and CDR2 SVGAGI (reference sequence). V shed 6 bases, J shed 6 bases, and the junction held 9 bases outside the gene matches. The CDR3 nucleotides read TGTGCCAGCAGAGATTCCACAGGGGGCGTTCAGCCCCAGCATTTT. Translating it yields CASRDSTGGVQPQHF.

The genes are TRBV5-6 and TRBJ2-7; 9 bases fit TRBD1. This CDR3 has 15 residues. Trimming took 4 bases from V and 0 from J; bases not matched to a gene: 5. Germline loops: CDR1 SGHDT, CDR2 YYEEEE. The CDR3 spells CASSIGQGSSYEQYF. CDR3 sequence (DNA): TGTGCCAGCAGCATAGGACAGGGGTCCTCCTACGAGCAGTACTTC.

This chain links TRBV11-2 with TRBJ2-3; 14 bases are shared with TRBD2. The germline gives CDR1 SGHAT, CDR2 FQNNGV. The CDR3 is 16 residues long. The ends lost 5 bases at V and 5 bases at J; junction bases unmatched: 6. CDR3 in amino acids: CASSPGLAGGVDTQYF. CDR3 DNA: TGTGCCAGCAGCCCAGGACTAGCGGGGGGCGTAGATACGCAGTATTTT.

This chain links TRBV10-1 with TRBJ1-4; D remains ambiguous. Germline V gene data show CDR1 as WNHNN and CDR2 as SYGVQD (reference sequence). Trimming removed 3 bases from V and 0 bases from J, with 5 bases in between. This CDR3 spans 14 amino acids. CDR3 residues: CASSDGSTNEKLFF. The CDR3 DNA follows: TGCGCCAGCAGTGACGGGTCAACTAATGAAAAACTGTTTTTT.

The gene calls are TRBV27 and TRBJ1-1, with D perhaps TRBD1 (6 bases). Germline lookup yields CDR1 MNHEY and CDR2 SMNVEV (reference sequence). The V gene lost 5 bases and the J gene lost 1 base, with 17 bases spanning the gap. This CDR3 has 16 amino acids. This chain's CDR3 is CASSPQGEMTNTEAFF. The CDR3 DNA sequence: TGTGCCAGCAGTCCACAGGGAGAGATGACGAACACTGAAGCTTTCTTT.

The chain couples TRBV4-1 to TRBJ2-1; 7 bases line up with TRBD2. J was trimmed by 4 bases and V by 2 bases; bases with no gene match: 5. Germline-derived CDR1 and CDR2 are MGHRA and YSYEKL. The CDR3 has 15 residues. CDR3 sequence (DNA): TGCGCCAGCAGCCAAACGGCTAGCGGATACAATGAGCAGTTCTTC. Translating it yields CASSQTASGYNEQFF.

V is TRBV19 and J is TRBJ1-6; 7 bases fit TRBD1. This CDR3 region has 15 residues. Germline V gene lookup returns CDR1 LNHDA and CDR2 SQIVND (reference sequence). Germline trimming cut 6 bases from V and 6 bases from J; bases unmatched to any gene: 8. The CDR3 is CASSADRASNSPLHF. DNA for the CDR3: TGTGCCAGTAGCGCTGACAGGGCCAGTAATTCACCCCTCCACTTT.

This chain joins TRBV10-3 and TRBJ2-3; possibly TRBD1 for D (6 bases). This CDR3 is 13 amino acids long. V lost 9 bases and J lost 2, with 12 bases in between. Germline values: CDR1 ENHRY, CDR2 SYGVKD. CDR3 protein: CAIGQHNTDTQYF. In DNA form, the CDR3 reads TGTGCCATTGGACAGCACAACACAGATACGCAGTATTTT.

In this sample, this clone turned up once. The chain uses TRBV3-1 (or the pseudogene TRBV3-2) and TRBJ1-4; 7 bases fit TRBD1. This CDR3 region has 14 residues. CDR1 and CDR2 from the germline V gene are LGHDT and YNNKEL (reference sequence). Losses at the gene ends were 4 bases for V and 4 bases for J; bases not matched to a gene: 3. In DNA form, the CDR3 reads TGTGCCAGCAGCCCGGGGACAGTTAATGAAAAACTGTTTTTT. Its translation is CASSPGTVNEKLFF.

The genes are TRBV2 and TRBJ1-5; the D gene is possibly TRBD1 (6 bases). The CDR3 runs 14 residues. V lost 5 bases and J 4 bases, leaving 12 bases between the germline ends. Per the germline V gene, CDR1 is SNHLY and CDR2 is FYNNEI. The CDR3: CASSLDSRNQPQHF. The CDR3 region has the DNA TGTGCCAGCAGTTTGGACAGTAGGAATCAGCCCCAGCATTTT. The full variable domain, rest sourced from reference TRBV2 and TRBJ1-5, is EPEVTQTPSHQVTQMGQEVILRCVPISNHLYFYWYRQILGQKVEFLVSFYNNEISEKSEIFDDQFSVERPDGSNFTLKIRSTKLEDSAMYFCASSLDSRNQPQHFGDGTRLSIL.

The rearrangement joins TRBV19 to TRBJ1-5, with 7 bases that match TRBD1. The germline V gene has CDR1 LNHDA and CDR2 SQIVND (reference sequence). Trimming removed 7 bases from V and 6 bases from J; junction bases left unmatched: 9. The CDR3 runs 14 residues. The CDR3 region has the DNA TGTGCCAGTAACCCCGGGACAGATTTTCAGCCCCAGCATTTT. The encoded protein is CASNPGTDFQPQHF.

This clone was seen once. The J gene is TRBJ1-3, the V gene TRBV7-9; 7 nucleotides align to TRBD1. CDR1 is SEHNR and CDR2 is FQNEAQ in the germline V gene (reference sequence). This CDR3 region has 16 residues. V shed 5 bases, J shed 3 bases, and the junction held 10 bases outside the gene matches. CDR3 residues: CASSPDRPSGGNTIYF. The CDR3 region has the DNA TGTGCCAGCAGCCCGGACAGGCCGTCTGGTGGAAACACCATATATTTT.

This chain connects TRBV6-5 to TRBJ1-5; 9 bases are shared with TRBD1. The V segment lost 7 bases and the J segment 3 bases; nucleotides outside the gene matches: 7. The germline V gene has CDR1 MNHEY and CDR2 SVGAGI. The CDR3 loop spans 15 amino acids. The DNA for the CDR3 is TGTGCCAGCACGATGGGACAGGGCCCCAATCAGCCCCAGCATTTT. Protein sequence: CASTMGQGPNQPQHF.

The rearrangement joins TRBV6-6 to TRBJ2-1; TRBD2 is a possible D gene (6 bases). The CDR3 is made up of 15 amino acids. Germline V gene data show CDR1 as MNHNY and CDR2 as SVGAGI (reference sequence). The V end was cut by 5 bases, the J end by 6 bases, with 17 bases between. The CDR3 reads CASSPRSGSSNEQFF. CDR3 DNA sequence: TGTGCCAGCAGTCCCCGTAGCGGCTCCAGCAATGAGCAGTTCTTC.

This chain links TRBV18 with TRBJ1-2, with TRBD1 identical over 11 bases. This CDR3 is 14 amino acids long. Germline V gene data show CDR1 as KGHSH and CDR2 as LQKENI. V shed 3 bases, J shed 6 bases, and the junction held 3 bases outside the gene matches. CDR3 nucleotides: TGTGCCAGCTCACCCGGGACAGGGGGTAATGGCTACACCTTC. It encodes CASSPGTGGNGYTF. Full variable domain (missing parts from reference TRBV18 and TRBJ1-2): NAGVMQNPRHLVRRRGQEARLRCSPMKGHSHVYWYRQLPEEGLKFMVYLQKENIIDESGMPKERFSAEFPKEGPSILRIQQVVRGDSAAYFCASSPGTGGNGYTFGSGTRLTVV.

The DNA of the CDR3 is TGTGCCAGTAGCTCGGGGGTAGGGGTCGTTAGCAATCAGCCCCAGCATTTT. Its translation: CASSSGVGVVSNQPQHF. The chain carries TRBV19 and TRBJ1-5; tentatively, D is TRBD1 (5 bases). Germline CDR1 is LNHDA and CDR2 is SQIVND (reference sequence). The germline V and J ends were trimmed by 6 bases and 0 bases, with 18 bases remaining between them. The CDR3 length is 17 residues. Based on the CDR3 plus reference TRBV19 and TRBJ1-5, the full variable domain is DGGITQSPKYLFRKEGQNVTLSCEQNLNHDAMYWYRQDPGQGLRLIYYSQIVNDFQKGDIAEGYSVSREKKESFPLTVTSAQKNPTAFYLCASSSGVGVVSNQPQHFGDGTRLSIL.

CDR3 region: CASSLAAVSYEQYF. The CDR3 DNA reads as TGTGCCAGCAGTCTAGCGGCCGTCTCCTACGAGCAGTACTTC. The V call is TRBV6-5, the J call TRBJ2-7, with 7 bases that match TRBD2. The germline gives CDR1 MNHEY, CDR2 SVGAGI. V dropped 5 bases and J dropped 0; count of bases not matched to a gene: 4. This CDR3 contains 14 residues.

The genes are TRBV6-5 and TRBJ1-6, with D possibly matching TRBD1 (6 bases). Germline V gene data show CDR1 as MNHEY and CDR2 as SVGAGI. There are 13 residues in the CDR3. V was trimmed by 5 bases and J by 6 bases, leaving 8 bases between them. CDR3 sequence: CASSPGVNSPLHF. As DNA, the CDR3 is TGTGCCAGCAGTCCAGGGGTTAATTCACCCCTCCACTTT.

The CDR3 nucleotides are TGTGCCAGCAGCCTTCGGAGCCAGCGTTCACCCCTCCACTTT. It codes for CASSLRSQRSPLHF. The chain is built from TRBV7-2 and TRBJ1-6; D is uncertain. Trimming removed 5 bases from V and 9 bases from J, with 14 bases in between. The CDR3 covers 14 residues. In germline, CDR1 is SGHTA, CDR2 FQGNSA.

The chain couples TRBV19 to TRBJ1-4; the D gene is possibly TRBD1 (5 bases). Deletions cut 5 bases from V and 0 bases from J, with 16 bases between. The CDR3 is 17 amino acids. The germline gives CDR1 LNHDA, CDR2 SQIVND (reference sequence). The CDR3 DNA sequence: TGTGCCAGTAGTCCAATCCGGGGGGGTGCAACTAATGAAAAACTGTTTTTT. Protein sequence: CASSPIRGGATNEKLFF. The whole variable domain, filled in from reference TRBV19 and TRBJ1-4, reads DGGITQSPKYLFRKEGQNVTLSCEQNLNHDAMYWYRQDPGQGLRLIYYSQIVNDFQKGDIAEGYSVSREKKESFPLTVTSAQKNPTAFYLCASSPIRGGATNEKLFFGSGTQLSVL.

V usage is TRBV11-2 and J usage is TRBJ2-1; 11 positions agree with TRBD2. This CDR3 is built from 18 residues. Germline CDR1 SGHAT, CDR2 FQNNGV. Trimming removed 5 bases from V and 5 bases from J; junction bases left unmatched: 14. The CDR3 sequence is CASSLTSGGFRDHNEQFF. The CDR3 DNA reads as TGTGCCAGCAGCCTAACTAGCGGGGGATTTAGGGACCACAATGAGCAGTTCTTC.

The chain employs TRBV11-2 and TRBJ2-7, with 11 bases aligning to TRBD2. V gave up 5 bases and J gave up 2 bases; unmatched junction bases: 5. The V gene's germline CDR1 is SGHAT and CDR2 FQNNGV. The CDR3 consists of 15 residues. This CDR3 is CASSTGLAVTYEQYF. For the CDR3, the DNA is TGTGCCAGCAGCACGGGACTAGCGGTCACCTACGAGCAGTACTTC.

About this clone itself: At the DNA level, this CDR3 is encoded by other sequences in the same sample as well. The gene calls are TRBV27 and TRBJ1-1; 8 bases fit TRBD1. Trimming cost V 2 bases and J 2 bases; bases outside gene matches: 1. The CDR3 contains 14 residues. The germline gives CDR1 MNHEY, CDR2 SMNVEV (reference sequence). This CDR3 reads CASSLTGGNTEAFF. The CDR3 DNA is TGTGCCAGCAGTTTAACAGGGGGAAACACTGAAGCTTTCTTT.

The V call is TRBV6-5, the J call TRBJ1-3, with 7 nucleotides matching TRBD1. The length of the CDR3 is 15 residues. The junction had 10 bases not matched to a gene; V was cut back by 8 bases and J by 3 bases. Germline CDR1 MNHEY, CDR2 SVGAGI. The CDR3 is CASSWGRGSGNTIYF. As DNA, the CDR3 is TGTGCCAGCTCCTGGGGCAGGGGGAGTGGAAACACCATATATTTT.

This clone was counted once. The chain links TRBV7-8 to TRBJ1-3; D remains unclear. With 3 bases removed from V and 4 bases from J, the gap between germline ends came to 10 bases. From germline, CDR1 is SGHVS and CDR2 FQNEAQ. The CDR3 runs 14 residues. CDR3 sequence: CASSLSELGNTIYF. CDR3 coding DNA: TGTGCCAGCAGCTTGTCTGAACTGGGAAACACCATATATTTT. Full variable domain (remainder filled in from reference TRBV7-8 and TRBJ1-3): GAGVSQSPRYKVAKRGQDVALRCDPISGHVSLFWYQQALGQGPEFLTYFQNEAQLDKSGLPSDRFFAERPEGSVSTLKIQRTQQEDSAVYLCASSLSELGNTIYFGEGSWLTVV.

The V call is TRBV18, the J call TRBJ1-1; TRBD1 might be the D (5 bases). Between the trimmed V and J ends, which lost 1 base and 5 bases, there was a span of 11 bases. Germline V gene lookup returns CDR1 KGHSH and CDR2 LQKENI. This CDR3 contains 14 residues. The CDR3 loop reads CASSPRRGETEAFF. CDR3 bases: TGTGCCAGCTCACCACGGAGGGGCGAGACTGAAGCTTTCTTT.